The present entry profiles one T cell receptor beta chain with its context. The antigen remains unidentified. The CDR3 contains 16 residues. These data originate in a study of shared clonotypes between healthy human individuals. Per the authors' pipeline: From ImmunoSEQ came sequences covering only the junction and carrying no quality scores, so filtering differed. Here immunoSEQ multiplex PCR was the method, and the copy in TCRdb shows in-frame clones only, minus some. The D gene and trimming were derived from the DNA, and the V and J assignments and clone size from that table. Of 110,000 or so clones listed, approximately 70% are singletons. Broader study findings: Estimated clonotype richness was generally higher in naive than memory subsets. An expected dependence of interdonor clonotype sharing on sequencing depth was noted.

CD8 memory was a combination of CD45RO+ cells and CCR7-negative CD45RA+ TemRA cells. The sample taken for sequencing was memory CD8+ T cells sorted from blood. Subset meaning: CD45RO+ cells pooled with CCR7-negative TemRA cells. The receptor's source is a young woman in good health. The genes are TRBV21-1 and TRBJ2-5; TRBD2 is the table's D call and was not checked against the DNA. TRBV21-1 is a pseudogene locus. The CDR3 loop is CASSNRREGQRETQYF. The CDR3 DNA follows: TGTGCCAGCAGCAATCGACGGGAGGGCCAACGGGAGACCCAGTACTTC.